The rows below give T cell receptor beta chains drawn from one sample of a study of tumor-infiltrating lymphocytes in primary liver carcinoma. TCRdb ran MiXCR on the multiplex PCR reads and lists one entry per CDR3 protein. The repertoire holds 150,000 to 200,000 distinct CDR3 sequences, with approximately 80% as singletons. Material for sequencing was tumor tissue from primary liver carcinoma. The receptors were gathered from a man between 35 and 55 years old with primary liver carcinoma and hepatitis B virus infection. The conserved cysteine and the conserved F or W are not part of the CDR3 here. Fields, in order: CDR3 length, J gene, V gene, CDR3 protein.

CDR3 length: 13; J gene: TRBJ2-5; V gene: TRBV29-1; CDR3 protein: SVRTSVSWAETQY
CDR3 length: 18; J gene: TRBJ2-5; V gene: TRBV6-6; CDR3 protein: ASSQWGLLTSGGAVETQY
CDR3 length: 13; J gene: TRBJ1-2; V gene: TRBV5-1; CDR3 protein: ASRVNTGARLGYT
CDR3 length: 12; J gene: TRBJ1-5; V gene: TRBV6-2/TRBV6-3; CDR3 protein: ASSYRPGLQPQH
CDR3 length: 10; J gene: TRBJ2-7; V gene: TRBV12-3/TRBV12-4; CDR3 protein: VSSLSDGKQS
CDR3 length: 13; J gene: TRBJ2-7; V gene: TRBV6-1; CDR3 protein: ASSEEGGGFYEQY
CDR3 length: 14; J gene: TRBJ2-7; V gene: TRBV4-1; CDR3 protein: ASSQQDRASLYEQY
CDR3 length: 12; J gene: TRBJ2-7; V gene: TRBV19; CDR3 protein: ASSTEGGTYEQY
CDR3 length: 14; J gene: TRBJ2-1; V gene: TRBV11-1; CDR3 protein: ASSLGHATSYNEQF
CDR3 length: 11; J gene: TRBJ2-3; V gene: TRBV6-2/TRBV6-3; CDR3 protein: ASRVVSSDTQY
CDR3 length: 11; J gene: TRBJ2-2; V gene: TRBV29-1; CDR3 protein: SVGQVVTGELF
CDR3 length: 12; J gene: TRBJ2-3; V gene: TRBV5-4; CDR3 protein: AISSKDSTDTHY
CDR3 length: 19; J gene: TRBJ2-2; V gene: TRBV4-1; CDR3 protein: TSSQDFAGLAGAPGVGELF
CDR3 length: 13; J gene: TRBJ2-2; V gene: TRBV9; CDR3 protein: ASSAGTSRTGELF
CDR3 length: 13; J gene: TRBJ2-3; V gene: TRBV11-3; CDR3 protein: ASSFSGMRTYTQY
CDR3 length: 13; J gene: TRBJ2-5; V gene: TRBV4-3; CDR3 protein: VSSYAGTYDETQY
CDR3 length: 15; J gene: TRBJ1-5; V gene: TRBV11-2; CDR3 protein: ASSLVGVTGSNQPQQ
CDR3 length: 12; J gene: TRBJ2-1; V gene: TRBV6-1; CDR3 protein: ACSAGESYNKQF
CDR3 length: 12; J gene: TRBJ2-1; V gene: TRBV5-4; CDR3 protein: ASSPRGGIYEQF
CDR3 length: 10; J gene: TRBJ2-3; V gene: TRBV29-1; CDR3 protein: SSGATTDTQY
CDR3 length: 13; J gene: TRBJ2-3; V gene: TRBV28; CDR3 protein: ASSRRQDHTDMQY
CDR3 length: 14; J gene: TRBJ2-2; V gene: TRBV11-3; CDR3 protein: ASGPGLAGYTGELF
CDR3 length: 11; J gene: TRBJ1-6; V gene: TRBV29-1; CDR3 protein: SVAQGASSPLH
CDR3 length: 12; J gene: TRBJ2-7; V gene: TRBV6-6; CDR3 protein: ACSYSGWGSEQY
CDR3 length: 13; J gene: TRBJ1-1; V gene: TRBV29-1; CDR3 protein: SVAAGWGMNTEVF
CDR3 length: 14; J gene: TRBJ2-3; V gene: TRBV6-2/TRBV6-3; CDR3 protein: ASSYGDRSWTDTQY
CDR3 length: 12; J gene: TRBJ2-2; V gene: TRBV29-1; CDR3 protein: SALEGANTGELS
CDR3 length: 10; J gene: TRBJ1-1; V gene: TRBV6-2/TRBV6-3; CDR3 protein: GSGTHNIEAF
CDR3 length: 11; J gene: TRBJ2-7; V gene: TRBV29-1; CDR3 protein: SVRGQNPYEEN
CDR3 length: 11; J gene: TRBJ1-2; V gene: TRBV6-2/TRBV6-3; CDR3 protein: ASSYLDKDDYT
CDR3 length: 13; J gene: TRBJ2-3; V gene: TRBV6-1; CDR3 protein: ASSEDNRGRDTQY
CDR3 length: 12; J gene: TRBJ1-1; V gene: TRBV5-6; CDR3 protein: ARSFHGFNTEAF
CDR3 length: 14; J gene: TRBJ2-7; V gene: TRBV6-1; CDR3 protein: ACSPRRGRSSYEQY
CDR3 length: 14; J gene: TRBJ1-4; V gene: TRBV7-8; CDR3 protein: ASSLPHGQGAEKLF
CDR3 length: 11; J gene: TRBJ2-7; V gene: TRBV30; CDR3 protein: AWSREDSHEQY
CDR3 length: 10; J gene: TRBJ2-5; V gene: TRBV29-1; CDR3 protein: NGMGSGETQY
CDR3 length: 13; J gene: TRBJ2-1; V gene: TRBV4-1; CDR3 protein: ASSQAGTAYNERF
CDR3 length: 12; J gene: TRBJ2-4; V gene: TRBV30; CDR3 protein: AWSVLGTGTSQH
CDR3 length: 11; J gene: TRBJ2-1; V gene: TRBV12-5; CDR3 protein: VSGFSIYTEQF
CDR3 length: 12; J gene: TRBJ2-5; V gene: TRBV11-2; CDR3 protein: ASSLTSNQESQY
CDR3 length: 13; J gene: TRBJ1-1; V gene: TRBV12-3/TRBV12-4; CDR3 protein: ASSVRGAGFTEAF
CDR3 length: 11; J gene: TRBJ2-1; V gene: TRBV12-3/TRBV12-4; CDR3 protein: ANSPLNLRGQF
CDR3 length: 15; J gene: TRBJ2-3; V gene: TRBV24-1; CDR3 protein: ATGDTGSTAGTDTQY
CDR3 length: 11; J gene: TRBJ2-2; V gene: TRBV29-1; CDR3 protein: SVGLAGTGELF
CDR3 length: 12; J gene: TRBJ1-4; V gene: TRBV4-1; CDR3 protein: ASSTVSRAEKLF
CDR3 length: 15; J gene: TRBJ2-3; V gene: TRBV5-4; CDR3 protein: ASGTSRARTSTDTQY
CDR3 length: 9; J gene: TRBJ2-1; V gene: TRBV6-5; CDR3 protein: ASWSGGEQF
CDR3 length: 13; J gene: TRBJ1-5; V gene: TRBV15; CDR3 protein: ATSRDSRSNQPQH